This TCR beta chain was documented in a study of CD8+ T cells in alopecia areata. Study context: Tofacitinib ran for 6 to 18 months before 6 months off drug.

Study-level points and caveats: Sequence data from scalp samples additionally include resident alphabeta T cells of normal skin. Patients shared TCRs less clearly than mice did, possibly for HLA-related reasons.

It was cDNA, reverse transcribed from extracted RNA, that served as the sequencing template. Clones were read by immunoSEQ multiplex PCR, and TCRdb kept only the in-frame ones, dropping some. The sample lists roughly 250,000 clones; around 67% were seen once. Collection of lesional scalp punch biopsies and peripheral blood was performed in alopecia areata patients. V was trimmed by 6 bases and J by 3 bases, leaving 9 bases between them. Looked up from germline, CDR1 is MNHEY and CDR2 is SVGAGI. This CDR3 is built from 13 residues. About this clone itself: What it recognizes is unknown.

The chain uses TRBV6-5 and TRBJ1-5; tentative D call: TRBD1 (5 bases). Sequenced here: CD4+ T cells sorted from blood, sampled at week 0. The source of this sequence is a human donor with alopecia areata. As DNA, the CDR3 is TGTGCCAGCAGAAGACAGATCAATCAGCCCCAGCATTTT. Amino acids: CASRRQINQPQHF.